A selection of T cell receptor beta chains follows, all from one sample in a study of blood T cell repertoires in COVID-19. Repertoires were generated with immunoSEQ multiplex PCR, while TCRdb's copy carries only in-frame clones and drops some. Here the sample spans about 210,000 clones, around four fifths being singletons. The sample consisted of peripheral blood. These receptors were taken from a woman in her forties or fifties with active or convalescent COVID-19. Both conserved end residues are part of each CDR3. A D gene is named only where the DNA matches it firmly. Clone size is not always given. Where it is, it says once, few, many or a class for expanded clones.

>TRBV19|-|-|TRBJ1-5
TGTGCCAGTAGTATCAGTAGCAATCAGCCCCAGCATTTT
CASSISSNQPQHF
>TRBV5-8|-|-|TRBJ1-5
TGTGCCAGCAGCTTGGCCGCGGGGCGCGAGCAGCCCCAGCATTTT
CASSLAAGREQPQHF
>TRBV6-6|-|-|TRBJ2-5
TGTGCCAGCAGTTACCCGCAGCAAGAGACCCAGTACTTC
CASSYPQQETQYF
>TRBV4-1|TRBD2|-|TRBJ2-1
TGCGCCAGCAGCCAAGGCTCTAGCGGGGGGTACCCCTACAATGAGCAGTTCTTC
CASSQGSSGGYPYNEQFF
>TRBV6-5|-|-|TRBJ1-1
TGTGCCAGCAGTCCAGGGAGGACTGAAGCTTTCTTT
CASSPGRTEAFF
>TRBV24-1|-|-|TRBJ2-1
TGTGCCACCAGTGATTGGCGGAACTACAATGAGCAGTTCTTC
CATSDWRNYNEQFF
>TRBV6-1|-|-|TRBJ2-1
TGTGCCAGCAGTGAAGGACGGGAGACCTACAATGAGCAGTTCTTC
CASSEGRETYNEQFF
>TRBV29-1|TRBD2|once|TRBJ2-2
TGCAGCGTTGAAGCAAGCGGGGGCGATCCCGGGGAGCTGTTTTTT
CSVEASGGDPGELFF
>TRBV3-1/TRBV3-2|TRBD2|few|TRBJ2-5
TGTGCCAGCAGCGAAGGATTAGCGGGGGGTGGGAAAGAGACCCAGTACTTC
CASSEGLAGGGKETQYF
>TRBV2|-|-|TRBJ2-7
TGTGCCAGCAGTGAATGGGGCGGCCAGAGCTCCTACGAGCAGTACTTC
CASSEWGGQSSYEQYF
>TRBV6-5|-|-|TRBJ1-1
TGTGCCAGCAGTTCCGACAGGACTGAAGCTTTCTTT
CASSSDRTEAFF
>TRBV9|TRBD2|-|TRBJ2-1
TGTGCCAGCAGCGTAAGTGGCGGGAGGGCCTACAATGAGCAGTTCTTC
CASSVSGGRAYNEQFF
>TRBV11-1|TRBD1|-|TRBJ1-2
TGTGCCAGCAGCTTTGACAGGGCGAGCTATGGCTACACCTTC
CASSFDRASYGYTF
>TRBV7-9|TRBD2|once|TRBJ2-5
TGTGCCAGCAGCCCAGAGCGGGAGGCTAAGACCCAGTACTTC
CASSPEREAKTQYF
>TRBV28|TRBD2|many|TRBJ2-7
TGTGCCAGCAGATGGGGACTAGCTGATAGCTCCTACGAGCAGTACTTC
CASRWGLADSSYEQYF
>TRBV18|-|-|TRBJ2-1
TGTGCCAGCTCACCACAGGGGGGACAGAATGAGCAGTTCTTC
CASSPQGGQNEQFF
>TRBV4-1|TRBD1|-|TRBJ1-1
TGCGCCAGCAGCCTGAGGACAGGGGAGAACACTGAAGCTTTCTTT
CASSLRTGENTEAFF
>TRBV20-1|-|-|TRBJ2-1
TGCAGTGCTCTAGGCCGCAATGAGCAGTTCTTC
CSALGRNEQFF
>TRBV29-1|-|-|TRBJ2-7
TGCAGCGTTCTCCTCCGGGATGCCTCCTACGAGCAGTACTTC
CSVLLRDASYEQYF
>TRBV5-1|TRBD2|once|TRBJ2-7
TGCGCCAGCAGCTTGGAGGGAGGGCCAAACGAGCAGTACTTC
CASSLEGGPNEQYF
>TRBV18|-|-|TRBJ1-1
TGTGCCAGCTCACCATCAGGACAGACGGGTGAAGCTTTCTTT
CASSPSGQTGEAFF
>TRBV6-6|-|-|TRBJ1-5
TGTGCCAGCAACGGTCAAGTCGGCAATCAGCCCCAGCATTTT
CASNGQVGNQPQHF
>TRBV4-2|TRBD2|-|TRBJ2-1
TGTGCCAGCAGCCAAGTTTTAGCGGGGGTCGACAATGAGCAGTTCTTC
CASSQVLAGVDNEQFF
>TRBV28|-|-|TRBJ1-2
TGTGCCAGCAGTTTTGAAGCCAGGTACTTCTATGGCTACACCTTC
CASSFEARYFYGYTF
>TRBV30|TRBD1|-|TRBJ2-7
TGTGCCTGGAGTGTCGGGACAGGGGGTTTCTACGAGCAGTACTTC
CAWSVGTGGFYEQYF
>TRBV7-9|-|-|TRBJ1-2
TGTGCCAGCAGCTTAGCCGGACTTCGGTTTCACTATGGCTACACCTTC
CASSLAGLRFHYGYTF
>TRBV2|TRBD2|-|TRBJ2-1
TGTGCCAGCAGTGTATCGTTAGCGGGGGCGGCACGCGCGCAGTTCTTC
CASSVSLAGAARAQFF
>TRBV3-1/TRBV3-2|-|-|TRBJ1-2
TGTGCCAGCAGCCAACAAAGGGGGGGGGTTAAGGACGGTGAAAATAACTATGGCTACACCTTC
CASSQQRGGVKDGENNYGYTF
>TRBV21-1|-|-|TRBJ2-3
TGTGCCAGCAGCACCTCGGGGGGACAGGGGGACACGCAGTATTTT
CASSTSGGQGDTQYF
>TRBV24-1|TRBD1|once|TRBJ1-2
TGTGCCACCAGTGATCCTACAGGGGGCCATGGCTACACCTTC
CATSDPTGGHGYTF
>TRBV18|-|-|TRBJ1-6
TGTGCCAGCTCATCAGGGAGGCCACGAGAATCACCCCTCCACTTT
CASSSGRPRESPLHF
>TRBV5-1|-|-|TRBJ2-3
TGCGCCAGCGGAGCCACAACAGGGTTGGTCGGAGATACGCAGTATTTT
CASGATTGLVGDTQYF
>TRBV6-1|TRBD1|-|TRBJ1-5
TGTGCCAGCAGTGAACCCATCAGGGGGACCCAGCCCCAGCATTTT
CASSEPIRGTQPQHF
>TRBV6-6|-|-|TRBJ1-1
TGTGCCAGCAGTTACAGATCTGAGGCTTTCTTT
CASSYRSEAFF
>TRBV28|-|-|TRBJ2-5
TGTGCCAGCCTTTCGCGGAGGGAAGAGACCCAGTACTTC
CASLSRREETQYF
>TRBV29-1|TRBD1|-|TRBJ1-2
TGCAGCGTTCAACGGGACAGGGGGGATGGCTACACCTTC
CSVQRDRGDGYTF
>TRBV6-5|-|-|TRBJ1-4
TGTGCCAGCAGTCCCCAGACAGGCCTTAATGAAAAACTGTTTTTT
CASSPQTGLNEKLFF
>TRBV30|-|-|TRBJ1-1
TGTGCCTGGAGTGTGCGTACCCCGAGCACTGAAGCTTTCTTT
CAWSVRTPSTEAFF
>TRBV4-1|TRBD1|-|TRBJ1-5
TGCGCCAGCAGCCAAGGACAGGGTAGTAATCAGCCCCAGCATTTT
CASSQGQGSNQPQHF
>TRBV27|TRBD2|-|TRBJ2-7
TGTGCCAGCAGTTTAAGGATGACTAGCGGGAGTGCTTCTAATGAGCAGTACTTC
CASSLRMTSGSASNEQYF
>TRBV6-1|TRBD1|-|TRBJ2-7
TGTGCCAGCAGTAAACAGGGGAGCAGCTCCTACGAGCAGTACTTC
CASSKQGSSSYEQYF
>TRBV7-3|-|once|TRBJ2-3
TGTGCCAGCAGTAGTTGGGGACTGGACACAGATACGCAGTATTTT
CASSSWGLDTDTQYF
>TRBV19|-|-|TRBJ1-5
TGTGCCAGTAGGCCGGGCGGGGATTATAGCAATCAGCCCCAGCATTTT
CASRPGGDYSNQPQHF
>TRBV7-6|-|-|TRBJ2-3
TGTGCCAGCAGCTTAGGGGGTGGAGGAGATACGCAGTATTTT
CASSLGGGGDTQYF